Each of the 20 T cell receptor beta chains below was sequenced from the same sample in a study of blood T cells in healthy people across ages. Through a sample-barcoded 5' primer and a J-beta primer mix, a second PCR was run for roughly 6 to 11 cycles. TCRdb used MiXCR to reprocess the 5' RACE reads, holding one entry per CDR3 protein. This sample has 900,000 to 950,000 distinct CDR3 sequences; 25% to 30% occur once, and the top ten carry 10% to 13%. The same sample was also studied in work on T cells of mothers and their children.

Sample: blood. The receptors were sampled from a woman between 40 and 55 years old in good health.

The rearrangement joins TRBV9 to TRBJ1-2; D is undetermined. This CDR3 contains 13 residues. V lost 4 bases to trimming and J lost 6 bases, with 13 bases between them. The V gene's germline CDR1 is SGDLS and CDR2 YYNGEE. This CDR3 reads CASSLVGLDGYTF. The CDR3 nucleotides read TGTGCCAGCAGCCTCGTTGGGTTAGATGGCTACACCTTC.

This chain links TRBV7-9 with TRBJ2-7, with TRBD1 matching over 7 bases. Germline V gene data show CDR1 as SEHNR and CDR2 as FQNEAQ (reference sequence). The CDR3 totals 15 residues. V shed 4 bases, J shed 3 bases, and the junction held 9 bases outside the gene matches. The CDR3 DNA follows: TGTGCCAGCAGCTCCCGGGACAGCCGACGCTACGAGCAGTACTTC. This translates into CASSSRDSRRYEQYF. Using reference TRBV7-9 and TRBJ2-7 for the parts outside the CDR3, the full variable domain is DTGVSQNPRHKITKRGQNVTFRCDPISEHNRLYWYRQTLGQGPEFLTYFQNEAQLEKSRLLSDRFSAERPKGSFSTLEIQRTEQGDSAMYLCASSSRDSRRYEQYFGPGTRLTVT.

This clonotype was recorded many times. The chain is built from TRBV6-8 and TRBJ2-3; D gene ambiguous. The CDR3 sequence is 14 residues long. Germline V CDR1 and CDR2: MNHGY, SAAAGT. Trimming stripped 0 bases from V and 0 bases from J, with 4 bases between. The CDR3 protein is CASSYSTSTDTQYF. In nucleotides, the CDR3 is TGTGCCAGCAGTTACTCGACTAGCACAGATACGCAGTATTTT.

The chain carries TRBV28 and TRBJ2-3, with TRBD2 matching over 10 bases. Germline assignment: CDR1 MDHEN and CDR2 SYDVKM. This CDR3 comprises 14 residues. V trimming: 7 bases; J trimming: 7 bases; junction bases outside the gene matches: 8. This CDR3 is CASKASGSLNTQYF. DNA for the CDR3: TGTGCCAGCAAGGCTAGCGGGAGTTTAAATACGCAGTATTTT.

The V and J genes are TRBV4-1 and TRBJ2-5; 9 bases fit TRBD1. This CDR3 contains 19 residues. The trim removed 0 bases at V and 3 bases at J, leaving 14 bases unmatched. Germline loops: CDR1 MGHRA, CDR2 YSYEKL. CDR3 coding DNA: TGCGCCAGCAGCCAAGACGGACTGAGGTTGAGGACAGGGGAAGAGACCCAGTACTTC. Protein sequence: CASSQDGLRLRTGEETQYF.

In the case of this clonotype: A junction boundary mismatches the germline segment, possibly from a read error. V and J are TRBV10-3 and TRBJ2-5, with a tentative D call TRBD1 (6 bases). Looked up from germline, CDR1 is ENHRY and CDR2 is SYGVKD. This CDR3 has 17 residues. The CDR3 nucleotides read TGTGCCATCGGTGAGTCGATACATCAAGGGGGCCAAGAGACCCAGTACTTC. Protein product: CAIGESIHQGGQETQYF.

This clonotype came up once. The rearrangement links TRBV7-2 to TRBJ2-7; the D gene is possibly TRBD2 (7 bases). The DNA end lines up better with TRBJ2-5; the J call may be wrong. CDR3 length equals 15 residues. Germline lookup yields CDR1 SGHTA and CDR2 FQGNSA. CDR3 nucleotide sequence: TGTGCCAGCAGCCCTGGGAAAGGGGGGGTAAAGACCCAGTACTTC. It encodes CASSPGKGGVKTQYF.

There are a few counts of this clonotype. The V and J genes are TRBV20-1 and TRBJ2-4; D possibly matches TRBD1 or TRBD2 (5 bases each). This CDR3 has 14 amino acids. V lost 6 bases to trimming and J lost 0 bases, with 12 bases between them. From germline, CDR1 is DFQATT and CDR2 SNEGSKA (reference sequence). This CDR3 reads CSAPGAVAKNIQYF. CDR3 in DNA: TGCAGTGCCCCCGGGGCCGTAGCCAAAAACATTCAGTACTTC.

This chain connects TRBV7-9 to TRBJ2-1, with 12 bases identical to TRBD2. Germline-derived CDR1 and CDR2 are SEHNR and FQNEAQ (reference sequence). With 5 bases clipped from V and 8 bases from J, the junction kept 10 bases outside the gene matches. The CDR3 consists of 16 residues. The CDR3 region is CASSPFMTSGGDEQFF. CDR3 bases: TGTGCCAGCAGCCCCTTTATGACTAGCGGGGGCGATGAGCAGTTCTTC.

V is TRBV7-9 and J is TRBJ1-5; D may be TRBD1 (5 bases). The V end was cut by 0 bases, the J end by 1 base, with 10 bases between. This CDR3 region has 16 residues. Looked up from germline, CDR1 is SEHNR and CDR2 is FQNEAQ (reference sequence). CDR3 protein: CASSLASGQSNQPQHF. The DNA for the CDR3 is TGTGCCAGCAGCTTAGCTTCTGGACAAAGCAATCAGCCCCAGCATTTT.

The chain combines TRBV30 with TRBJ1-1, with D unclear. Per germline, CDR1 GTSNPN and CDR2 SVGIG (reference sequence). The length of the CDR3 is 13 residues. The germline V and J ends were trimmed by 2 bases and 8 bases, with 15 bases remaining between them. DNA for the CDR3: TGTGCCTGGAGTTGGAGGTCGGCGCGGGAAGCTTTCTTT. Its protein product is CAWSWRSAREAFF.

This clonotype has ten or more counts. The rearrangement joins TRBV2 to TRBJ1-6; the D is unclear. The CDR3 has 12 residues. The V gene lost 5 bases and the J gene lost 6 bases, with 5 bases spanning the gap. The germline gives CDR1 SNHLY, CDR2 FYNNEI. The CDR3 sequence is CASSLVNSPLHF. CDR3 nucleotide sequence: TGTGCCAGCAGTTTAGTTAATTCACCCCTCCACTTT.

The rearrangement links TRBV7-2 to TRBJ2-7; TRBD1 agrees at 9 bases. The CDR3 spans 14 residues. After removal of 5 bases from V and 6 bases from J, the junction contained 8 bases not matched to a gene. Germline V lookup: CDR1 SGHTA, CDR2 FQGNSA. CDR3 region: CASSQGTGYGEQYF. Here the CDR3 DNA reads TGTGCCAGCAGCCAGGGGACAGGGTACGGCGAGCAGTACTTC.

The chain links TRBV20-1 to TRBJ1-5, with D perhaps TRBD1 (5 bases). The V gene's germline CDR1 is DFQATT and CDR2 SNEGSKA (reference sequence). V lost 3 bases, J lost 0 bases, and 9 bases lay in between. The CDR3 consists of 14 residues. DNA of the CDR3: TGCAGTGCTAGGAATCAGGGTAGCAATCAGCCCCAGCATTTT. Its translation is CSARNQGSNQPQHF.

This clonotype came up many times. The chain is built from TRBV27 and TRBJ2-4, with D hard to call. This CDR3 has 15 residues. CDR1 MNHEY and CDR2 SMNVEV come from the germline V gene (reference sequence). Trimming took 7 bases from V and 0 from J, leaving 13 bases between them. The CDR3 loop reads CASIPYLGAKNIQYF. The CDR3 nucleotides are TGTGCCAGCATCCCTTATCTAGGAGCCAAAAACATTCAGTACTTC.

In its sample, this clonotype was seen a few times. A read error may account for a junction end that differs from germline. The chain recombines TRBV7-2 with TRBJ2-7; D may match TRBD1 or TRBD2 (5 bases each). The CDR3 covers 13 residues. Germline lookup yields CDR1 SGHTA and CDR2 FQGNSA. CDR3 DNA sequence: TGTGCCAGCAGCGATTACCGGGACGGGGAGCGGTACTTC. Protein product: CASSDYRDGERYF.

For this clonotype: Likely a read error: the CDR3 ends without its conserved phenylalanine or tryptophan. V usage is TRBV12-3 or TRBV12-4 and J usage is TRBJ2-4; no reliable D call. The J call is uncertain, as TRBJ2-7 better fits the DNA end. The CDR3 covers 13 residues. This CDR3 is CASSLLGLTEQYC. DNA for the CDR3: TGTGCCAGCAGTCTCCTCGGCCTGACCGAGCAGTACTGC.

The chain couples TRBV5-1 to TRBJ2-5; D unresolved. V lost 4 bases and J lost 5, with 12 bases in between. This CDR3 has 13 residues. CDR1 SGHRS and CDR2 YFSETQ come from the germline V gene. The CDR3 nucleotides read TGCGCCAGCAGCACGGACGTCCGGGAGACCCAGTACTTC. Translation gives CASSTDVRETQYF.

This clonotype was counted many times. CDR3 protein: CSARGQGGSYNSPLHF. The CDR3 DNA reads TGCAGTGCTAGAGGACAAGGGGGATCCTATAATTCACCCCTCCACTTT. The genes are TRBV20-1 and TRBJ1-6; possibly TRBD1 for D (6 bases). The germline V gene encodes CDR1 DFQATT and CDR2 SNEGSKA (reference sequence). The CDR3 loop spans 16 amino acids. Trimming left V 1 base short and J 1 base short, with 11 bases between.

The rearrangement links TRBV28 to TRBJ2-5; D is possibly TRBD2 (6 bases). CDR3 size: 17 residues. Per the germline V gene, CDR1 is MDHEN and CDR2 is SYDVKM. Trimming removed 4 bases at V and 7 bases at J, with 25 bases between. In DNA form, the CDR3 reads TGTGCCAGCAGTTCCGGTGGATCCACAGGACTAATGACGACCCAGTACTTC. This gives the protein CASSSGGSTGLMTTQYF.